These 15 T cell receptor beta chains were sequenced from one sample in a study of cytomegalovirus exposure and HLA in healthy donors. Amplification used 60 Vbeta primers and 13 Jbeta primers. Repertoires were generated with immunoSEQ multiplex PCR, while TCRdb's copy carries only in-frame clones and drops some. The clone table shows over 100,000 clones, with the ten largest holding less than 2%. Sequenced material: PBMCs. The receptors derive from a man between 18 and 29 years old in good health and CMV-seronegative.

The V call is TRBV14, the J call TRBJ1-4; 7 bases map to TRBD1. V lost 0 bases to trimming and J lost 13 bases; unmatched junction nucleotides: 5. The CDR3 is 13 residues long. CDR1 is SGHDN and CDR2 is FVKESK in the germline V gene. In DNA, the CDR3 is TGTGCCAGCAGCCAAGATGTCTGGACAGGACTGTTTTTT. It translates to CASSQDVWTGLFF.

The chain combines TRBV27 with TRBJ1-2; D perhaps matches TRBD1 (6 bases). Trimming removed 4 bases from V and 8 bases from J, with 20 bases in between. Germline CDR1 is MNHEY and CDR2 is SMNVEV (reference sequence). The CDR3 runs 15 residues. The CDR3 spells CASSSNSGGPGGYTF. The CDR3, as DNA: TGTGCCAGCAGTTCGAATTCTGGGGGCCCAGGGGGCTACACCTTC.

J is TRBJ2-3 and V is TRBV9, with D perhaps matching TRBD2 (6 bases). There are 15 residues in the CDR3. Germline V lookup: CDR1 SGDLS, CDR2 YYNGEE. Trimming stripped 4 bases from V and 5 bases from J, with 17 bases between. The CDR3 coding sequence is TGTGCCAGCAGCCCACGGGAGCTCGGTGGAGATACGCAGTATTTT. Residues: CASSPRELGGDTQYF.

The chain combines TRBV19 with TRBJ1-5; 9 bases fit TRBD1. The CDR3 has 17 residues. V trimming: 5 bases; J trimming: 4 bases; junction bases outside the gene matches: 12. Germline V gene sequence: CDR1 LNHDA, CDR2 SQIVND (reference sequence). CDR3 bases: TGTGCCAGTAGTCTTCAAGGGGGACAGGGAAGTAATCAGCCCCAGCATTTT. It encodes CASSLQGGQGSNQPQHF.

V and J are TRBV4-3 and TRBJ1-2; tentatively, D is TRBD1 (5 bases). Trimming took off 4 bases at V and 2 bases at J, with 8 bases between the two ends. The CDR3 loop spans 13 amino acids. The germline CDR1 and CDR2 sequences are LGHNA and YSLEER. This CDR3 is CASSPRGNYGYTF. In DNA, the CDR3 is TGCGCCAGCAGCCCCCGGGGGAACTATGGCTACACCTTC.

The V gene is TRBV2, the J gene TRBJ2-5; D ambiguous. V was trimmed by 8 bases and J by 2 bases, leaving 12 bases between them. The CDR3 is 13 residues long. Germline loops: CDR1 SNHLY, CDR2 FYNNEI. The CDR3 coding sequence is TGTGCCAGCGATACTACGCGACAAGAGACCCAGTACTTC. The encoded protein is CASDTTRQETQYF. The whole variable domain, filled in from reference TRBV2 and TRBJ2-5, reads EPEVTQTPSHQVTQMGQEVILRCVPISNHLYFYWYRQILGQKVEFLVSFYNNEISEKSEIFDDQFSVERPDGSNFTLKIRSTKLEDSAMYFCASDTTRQETQYFGPGTRLLVL.

This chain uses TRBV18 with TRBJ1-6; D not resolved. Germline CDR1 and CDR2: KGHSH and LQKENI. The CDR3 consists of 16 residues. Trimming shortened V by 4 bases and J by 0 bases, and 10 bases separated the two germline ends. The DNA for the CDR3 is TGTGCCAGCTCACTGGCGGCAAGCTCCTATAATTCACCCCTCCACTTT. Protein product: CASSLAASSYNSPLHF.

V gene TRBV9 combines with J gene TRBJ2-2; possibly TRBD2 for D (5 bases). The germline gives CDR1 SGDLS, CDR2 YYNGEE. Trimming stripped 0 bases from V and 5 bases from J, with 5 bases between. This CDR3 has 13 amino acids. DNA for the CDR3: TGTGCCAGCAGCGTAGGGACTACCGGGGAGCTGTTTTTT. This codes for CASSVGTTGELFF. Full variable domain (missing parts from reference TRBV9 and TRBJ2-2): DSGVTQTPKHLITATGQRVTLRCSPRSGDLSVYWYQQSLDQGLQFLIQYYNGEERAKGNILERFSAQQFPDLHSELNLSSLELGDSALYFCASSVGTTGELFFGEGSRLTVL.

V gene TRBV7-9 combines with J gene TRBJ2-3, with 7 bases matching TRBD2. CDR3 length equals 16 residues. V was pared by 11 bases and J by 1 base, with 15 bases of the junction left unmatched. Per the germline V gene, CDR1 is SEHNR and CDR2 is FQNEAQ (reference sequence). The CDR3 DNA follows: TGTGCCCCCAAACCCCCCCTGGCGGGGGGCACAGATACGCAGTATTTT. This codes for CAPKPPLAGGTDTQYF.

CDR3 DNA sequence: TGTGCCTGGAGTGTACAGGGGGACCAAGAGACCCAGTACTTC. It yields the protein CAWSVQGDQETQYF. J is TRBJ2-5 and V is TRBV30, with 8 nucleotides matching TRBD1. Germline CDR1 and CDR2: GTSNPN and SVGIG (reference sequence). J lost 0 bases, V lost 0 bases, and 0 bases had no gene match. This CDR3 region has 14 residues.

The chain carries TRBV5-1 and TRBJ2-2; tentative D call: TRBD1 (5 bases). Per the germline V gene, CDR1 is SGHRS and CDR2 is YFSETQ. The CDR3 totals 16 residues. Trimming removed 7 bases from V and 1 base from J, with 17 bases in between. CDR3 amino acids: CASSQAALENTGELFF. CDR3 sequence (DNA): TGCGCCAGCTCACAGGCTGCGCTTGAGAACACCGGGGAGCTGTTTTTT.

The rearrangement joins TRBV5-4 to TRBJ2-3; 13 nucleotides match TRBD2. Germline V lookup: CDR1 SGHNT, CDR2 YYREEE (reference sequence). V lost 2 bases and J lost 1; bases outside the gene matches: 4. This CDR3 spans 17 amino acids. CDR3 residues: CASSLLAGGQGTDTQYF. The DNA for the CDR3 is TGTGCCAGCAGCTTACTAGCGGGGGGGCAGGGCACAGATACGCAGTATTTT.

This chain connects TRBV7-9 to TRBJ2-7, with TRBD2 matching over 8 bases. CDR3 size: 15 residues. CDR1 SEHNR and CDR2 FQNEAQ come from the germline V gene (reference sequence). Losses at the gene ends were 4 bases for V and 0 bases for J; bases not matched to a gene: 5. Here the CDR3 reads CASSSGREASYEQYF. The CDR3 DNA is TGTGCCAGCAGCTCTGGGCGGGAGGCCTCCTACGAGCAGTACTTC. The full variable domain, its missing parts supplied by reference TRBV7-9 and TRBJ2-7, is DTGVSQNPRHKITKRGQNVTFRCDPISEHNRLYWYRQTLGQGPEFLTYFQNEAQLEKSRLLSDRFSAERPKGSFSTLEIQRTEQGDSAMYLCASSSGREASYEQYFGPGTRLTVT.

V and J are TRBV4-1 and TRBJ1-1; D uncertain. The CDR3 spans 14 residues. Germline CDR1 and CDR2: MGHRA and YSYEKL. The V gene lost 4 bases and the J gene lost 1 base, with 10 bases spanning the gap. The CDR3: CASSPTAGNTEAFF. CDR3 DNA: TGCGCCAGCAGCCCCACGGCGGGGAACACTGAAGCTTTCTTT.

V is TRBV28 and J is TRBJ2-5; 7 positions match TRBD1. The tail of the sequence fits TRBJ2-7 better, so the J call may be wrong. In germline, CDR1 is MDHEN, CDR2 SYDVKM. This CDR3 contains 13 residues. CDR3: CASSGQVRREQYF. CDR3 DNA: TGTGCCAGCAGTGGACAGGTTCGTCGCGAGCAGTACTTC.